These T cell receptor beta chains were read from a single sample in a study of cytomegalovirus exposure and HLA in healthy donors. Clones were read by immunoSEQ multiplex PCR, and TCRdb kept only the in-frame ones, dropping some. The sample records roughly 140,000 clones, over 70% being singletons. The specimen was PBMCs. These receptors all come from a man aged 25 to 40 in good health and CMV-seropositive. The CDR3 runs from the conserved cysteine through the conserved F or W. The D gene is left open where the match is weak. Size is stated for part of the rows, as once, few or many counts, or as a class when the clone is expanded.

TGTGCCAGCAGCTTCCAGGGGTATGAAGCTTTCTTT	CASSFQGYEAFF	TRBV11-2	.	once	TRBJ1-1
TGTGCCAGCATTCAACTAGCGGGGGGGCCTCATGAGCAGTTCTTC	CASIQLAGGPHEQFF	TRBV27	TRBD2	.	TRBJ2-1
TGTGCCACCAGCAGCGGATACGGACAGGGGTACGAGCAGTACTTC	CATSSGYGQGYEQYF	TRBV15	TRBD1	.	TRBJ2-7
TGCGCCAGCAGCCCACTGGCTAGCGGGAGTGGGGATACGCAGTATTTT	CASSPLASGSGDTQYF	TRBV5-1	TRBD2	few	TRBJ2-3
TGTGCCAGCAGCCGCGGACTAGCGGGGGGGCAGCTCTTGACTACGATGCAGTACTTC	CASSRGLAGGQLLTTMQYF	TRBV14	TRBD2	once	TRBJ2-7
TGTGCCAGCAGCCTGCCGGGACAAAAGAACACTGAAGCTTTCTTT	CASSLPGQKNTEAFF	TRBV7-9	.	.	TRBJ1-1
TGTGCCAGCAGGACGGTCGACAGGGAGCAGTACTTC	CASRTVDREQYF	TRBV2	.	.	TRBJ2-7
TGTGCCAGTATTGGGACAGGGGGAAGCAATCAGCCCCAGCATTTT	CASIGTGGSNQPQHF	TRBV19	TRBD1	.	TRBJ1-5
TGTGCCAGCAGCTTAGCCGCTAGCAAGCGCTCCTACAATGAGCAGTTCTTC	CASSLAASKRSYNEQFF	TRBV7-2	.	.	TRBJ2-1
TGTGCCAGCAGCCGTAGCGCAGATACGCAATATTTT	CASSRSADTQYF	TRBV6-5	.	.	TRBJ2-3
TGTGCCAGCAGCTTAAAAGACCTGGGACAGTATAATTCACCCCTCCACTTT	CASSLKDLGQYNSPLHF	TRBV11-2	TRBD1	.	TRBJ1-6